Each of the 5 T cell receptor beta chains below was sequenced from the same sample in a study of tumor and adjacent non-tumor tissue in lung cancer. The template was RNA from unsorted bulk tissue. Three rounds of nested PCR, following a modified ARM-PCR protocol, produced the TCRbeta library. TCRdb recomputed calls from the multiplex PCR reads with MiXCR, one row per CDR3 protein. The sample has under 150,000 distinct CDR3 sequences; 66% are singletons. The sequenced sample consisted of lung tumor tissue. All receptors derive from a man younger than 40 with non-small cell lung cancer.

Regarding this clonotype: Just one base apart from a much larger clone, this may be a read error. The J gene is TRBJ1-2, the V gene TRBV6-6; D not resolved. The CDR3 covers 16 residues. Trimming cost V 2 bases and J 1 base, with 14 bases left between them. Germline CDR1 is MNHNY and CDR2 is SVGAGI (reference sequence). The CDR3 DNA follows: TGTGCCAGCAGTTACGAGGCAGCCATTGATAACTATGGCTACACCTTC. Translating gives CASSYEAAIDNYGYTF.

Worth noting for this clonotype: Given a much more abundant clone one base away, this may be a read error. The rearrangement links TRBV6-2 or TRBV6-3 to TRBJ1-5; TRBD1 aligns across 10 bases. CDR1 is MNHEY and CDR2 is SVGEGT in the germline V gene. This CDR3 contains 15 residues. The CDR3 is CASSYLTGGNQSQHF. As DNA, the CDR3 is TGTGCCAGCAGTTACCTGACAGGGGGCAATCAGTCCCAGCATTTT.

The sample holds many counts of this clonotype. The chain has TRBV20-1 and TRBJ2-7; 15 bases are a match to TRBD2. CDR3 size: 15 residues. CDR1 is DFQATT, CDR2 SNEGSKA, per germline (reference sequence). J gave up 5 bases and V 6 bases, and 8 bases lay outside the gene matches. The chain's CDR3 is CSARPGTSGRNEQYF. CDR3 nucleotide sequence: TGCAGTGCGCGTCCCGGGACTAGCGGGAGGAACGAGCAGTACTTC.

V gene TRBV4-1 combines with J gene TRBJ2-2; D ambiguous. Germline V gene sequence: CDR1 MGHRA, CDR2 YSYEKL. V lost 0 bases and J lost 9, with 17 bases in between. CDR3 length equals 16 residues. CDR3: CASSQDLWREDRELFF. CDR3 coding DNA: TGCGCCAGCAGCCAAGATTTGTGGCGAGAGGACCGGGAGCTGTTTTTT.

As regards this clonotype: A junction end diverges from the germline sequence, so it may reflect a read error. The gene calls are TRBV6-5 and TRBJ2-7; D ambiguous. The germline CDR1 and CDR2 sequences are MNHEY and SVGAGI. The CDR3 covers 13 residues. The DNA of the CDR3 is TGTGCCATCAGGAACGACCAGTTGGGCGAGCAGCACTTC. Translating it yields CAIRNDQLGEQHF.